The clone carrying this T cell receptor beta chain occurred a few times. This clone may be a read error of a much larger clone one base away. No conserved phenylalanine or tryptophan is present at the end of the CDR3, so a read error is the likely explanation. The ends were cut back, 5 bases at V and 2 bases at J, with 19 bases in the middle. Germline values: CDR1 LNHDA, CDR2 SQIVND (reference sequence). The CDR3 runs to 16 residues. TCRdb reprocessed the multiplex PCR reads via MiXCR and lists one record per CDR3 protein. In the table there are about 200,000 distinct CDR3 sequences, roughly 31% of which are singletons. This sample was taken from a study of breast tumors, draining lymph nodes, adjacent tissues. Breast cancer patients provided tissue from their axillary draining lymph nodes.

This sequence was found in a female donor with breast cancer. Some clones in this sample may be carry-over from other donors' samples. Source material: axillary lymph node tissue. The chain employs TRBV19 and TRBJ2-7; D is possibly TRBD1 or TRBD2 (5 bases each). CDR3 protein: CASSSRRDGFPYEQYS. Here the CDR3 DNA reads TGTGCCAGTAGTTCCCGCCGGGACGGCTTTCCCTACGAGCAGTACTCC.